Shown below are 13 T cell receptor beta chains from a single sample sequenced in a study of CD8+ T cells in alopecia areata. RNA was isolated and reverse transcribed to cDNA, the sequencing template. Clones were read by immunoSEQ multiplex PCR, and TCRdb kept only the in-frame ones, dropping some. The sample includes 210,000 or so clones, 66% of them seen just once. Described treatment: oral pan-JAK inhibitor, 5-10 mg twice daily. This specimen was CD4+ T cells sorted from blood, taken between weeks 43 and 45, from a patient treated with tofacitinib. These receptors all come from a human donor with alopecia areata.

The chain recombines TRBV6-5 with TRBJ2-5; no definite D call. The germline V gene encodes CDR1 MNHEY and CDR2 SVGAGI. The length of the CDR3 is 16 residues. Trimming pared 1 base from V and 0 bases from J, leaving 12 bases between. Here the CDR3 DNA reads TGTGCCAGCAGTTACTGGGCCACAGAGAACCAAGAGACCCAGTACTTC. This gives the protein CASSYWATENQETQYF.

In DNA, the CDR3 is TGTGCCAGCAGCTTAGGGGCCGGGGTCTACAATGAGCAGTTCTTC. It encodes CASSLGAGVYNEQFF. The V gene is TRBV11-2, the J gene TRBJ2-1; possibly TRBD2 for D (5 bases). There are 15 residues in the CDR3. Trimming left V 1 base short and J 3 bases short, with 10 bases between. Germline V gene sequence: CDR1 SGHAT, CDR2 FQNNGV.

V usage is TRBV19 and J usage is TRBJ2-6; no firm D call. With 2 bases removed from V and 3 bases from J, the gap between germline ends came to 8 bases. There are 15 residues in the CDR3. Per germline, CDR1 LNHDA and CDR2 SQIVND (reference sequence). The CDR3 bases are TGTGCCAGTAGTATATCTGGATATGGGGCCAACGTCCTGACTTTC. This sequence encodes CASSISGYGANVLTF.

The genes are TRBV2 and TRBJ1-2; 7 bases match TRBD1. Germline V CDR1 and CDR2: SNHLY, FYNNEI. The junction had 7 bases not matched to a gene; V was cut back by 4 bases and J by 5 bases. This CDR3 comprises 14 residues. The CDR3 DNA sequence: TGTGCCAGCAGTGGGCAGGCAGGGGGTTATGGCTACACCTTC. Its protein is CASSGQAGGYGYTF.

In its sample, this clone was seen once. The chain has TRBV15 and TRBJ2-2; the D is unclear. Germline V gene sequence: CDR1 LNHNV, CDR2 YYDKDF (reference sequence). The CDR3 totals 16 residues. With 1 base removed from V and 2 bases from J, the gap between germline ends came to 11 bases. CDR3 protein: CATSRVRASNTGELFF. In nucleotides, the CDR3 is TGTGCCACCAGCAGAGTCCGGGCCTCAAACACCGGGGAGCTGTTTTTT.

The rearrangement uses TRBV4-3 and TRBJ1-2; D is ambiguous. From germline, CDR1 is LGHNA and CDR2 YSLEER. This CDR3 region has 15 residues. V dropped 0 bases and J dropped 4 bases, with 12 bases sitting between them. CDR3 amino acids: CASSQDLGKAYGYTF. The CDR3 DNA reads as TGCGCCAGCAGCCAAGATTTGGGCAAGGCCTATGGCTACACCTTC.

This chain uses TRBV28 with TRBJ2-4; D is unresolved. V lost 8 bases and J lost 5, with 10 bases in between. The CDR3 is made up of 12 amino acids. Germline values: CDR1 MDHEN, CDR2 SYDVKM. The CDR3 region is CASLDRQNIQYF. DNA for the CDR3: TGTGCCAGCCTCGACCGTCAAAACATTCAGTACTTC. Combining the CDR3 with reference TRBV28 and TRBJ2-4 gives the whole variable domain DVKVTQSSRYLVKRTGEKVFLECVQDMDHENMFWYRQDPGLGLRLIYFSYDVKMKEKGDIPEGYSVSREKKERFSLILESASTNQTSMYLCASLDRQNIQYFGAGTRLSVL.

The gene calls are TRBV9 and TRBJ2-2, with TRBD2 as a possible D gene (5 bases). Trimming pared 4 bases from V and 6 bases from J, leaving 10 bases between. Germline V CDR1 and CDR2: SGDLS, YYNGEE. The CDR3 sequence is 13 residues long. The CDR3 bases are TGTGCCAGCAGCTCGAGGGCGCCCGGGGAGCTGTTTTTT. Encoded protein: CASSSRAPGELFF.

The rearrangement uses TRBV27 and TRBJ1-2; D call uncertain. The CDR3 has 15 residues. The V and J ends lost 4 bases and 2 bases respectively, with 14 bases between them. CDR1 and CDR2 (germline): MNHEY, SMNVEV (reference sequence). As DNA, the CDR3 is TGTGCCAGCAGTTCCCTGGGCGTCTCAAACTATGGCTACACCTTC. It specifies CASSSLGVSNYGYTF.

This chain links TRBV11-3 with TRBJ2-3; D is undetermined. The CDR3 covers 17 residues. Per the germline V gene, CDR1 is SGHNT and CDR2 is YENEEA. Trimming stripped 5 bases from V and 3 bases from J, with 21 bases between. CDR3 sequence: CASSPPMTGFKTDTQYF. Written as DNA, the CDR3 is TGTGCCAGCAGCCCCCCTATGACCGGCTTTAAAACAGATACGCAGTATTTT.

CDR3 DNA sequence: TGTGCCAGCAGCTTAGGTCCGCAGGGGGCTGTATTTGGCTACACCTTC. This translates into CASSLGPQGAVFGYTF. V gene TRBV7-2 combines with J gene TRBJ1-2, with 8 bases identical to TRBD1. Germline lookup yields CDR1 SGHTA and CDR2 FQGNSA. The CDR3 spans 16 residues. V lost 1 base and J lost 7; bases outside the gene matches: 11. Based on the CDR3 plus reference TRBV7-2 and TRBJ1-2, the full variable domain is GAGVSQSPSNKVTEKGKDVELRCDPISGHTALYWYRQSLGQGLEFLIYFQGNSAPDKSGLPSDRFSAERTGGSVSTLTIQRTQQEDSAVYLCASSLGPQGAVFGYTFGSGTRLTVV.

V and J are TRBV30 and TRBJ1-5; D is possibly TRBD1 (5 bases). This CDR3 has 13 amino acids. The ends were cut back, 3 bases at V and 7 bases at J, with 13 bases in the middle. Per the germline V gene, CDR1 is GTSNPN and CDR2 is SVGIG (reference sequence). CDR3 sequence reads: CAWSASQVQPQHF. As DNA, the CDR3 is TGTGCCTGGAGCGCCTCACAGGTACAGCCCCAGCATTTT.

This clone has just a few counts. Here the CDR3 reads CASSASGGGYNEQFF. The CDR3 bases are TGTGCCAGCAGTGCAAGCGGGGGGGGGTACAATGAGCAGTTCTTC. This chain connects TRBV6-5 to TRBJ2-1; 10 bases map to TRBD2. CDR1 MNHEY and CDR2 SVGAGI come from the germline V gene. This CDR3 spans 15 amino acids. Trimming took 5 bases from V and 4 from J; bases not matched to a gene: 5.